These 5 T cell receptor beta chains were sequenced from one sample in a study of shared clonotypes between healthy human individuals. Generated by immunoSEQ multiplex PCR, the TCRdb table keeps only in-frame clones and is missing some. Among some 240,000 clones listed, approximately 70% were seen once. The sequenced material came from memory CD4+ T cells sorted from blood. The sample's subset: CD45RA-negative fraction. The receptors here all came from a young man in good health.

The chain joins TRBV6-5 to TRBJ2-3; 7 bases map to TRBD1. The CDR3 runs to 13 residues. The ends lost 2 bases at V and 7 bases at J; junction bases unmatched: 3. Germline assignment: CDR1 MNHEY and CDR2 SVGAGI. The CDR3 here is CASSYVGQNTQYF. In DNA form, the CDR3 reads TGTGCCAGCAGTTACGTGGGACAGAATACGCAGTATTTT.

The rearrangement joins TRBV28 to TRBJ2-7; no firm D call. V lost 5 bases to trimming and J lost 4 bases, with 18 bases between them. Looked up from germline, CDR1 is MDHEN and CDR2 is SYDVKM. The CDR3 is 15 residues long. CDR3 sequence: CASSLFLPPVYEQYF. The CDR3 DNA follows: TGTGCCAGCAGTCTTTTCCTCCCGCCGGTATACGAGCAGTACTTC.

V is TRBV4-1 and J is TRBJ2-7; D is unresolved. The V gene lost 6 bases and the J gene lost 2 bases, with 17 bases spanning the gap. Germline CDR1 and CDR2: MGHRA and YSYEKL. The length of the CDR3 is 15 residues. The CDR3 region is CASRPPKQYAYEQYF. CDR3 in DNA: TGCGCCAGCAGGCCTCCTAAACAGTACGCCTACGAGCAGTACTTC.

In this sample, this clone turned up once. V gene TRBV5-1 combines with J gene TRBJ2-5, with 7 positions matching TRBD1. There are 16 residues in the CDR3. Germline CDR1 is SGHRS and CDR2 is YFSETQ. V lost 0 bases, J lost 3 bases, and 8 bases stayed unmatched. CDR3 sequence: CASSLAPTGTKETQYF. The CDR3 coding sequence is TGCGCCAGCAGCTTGGCCCCGACAGGGACCAAAGAGACCCAGTACTTC.

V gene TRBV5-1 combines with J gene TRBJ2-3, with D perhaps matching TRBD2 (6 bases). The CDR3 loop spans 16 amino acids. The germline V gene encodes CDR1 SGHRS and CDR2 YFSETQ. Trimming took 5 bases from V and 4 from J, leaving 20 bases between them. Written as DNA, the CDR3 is TGCGCCAGCAGAAAAGGGGACTTCTTCGTTTCAGATACGCAGTATTTT. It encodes CASRKGDFFVSDTQYF.